These 8 T cell receptor beta chains were sequenced from one sample in a study of technical replicates of blood from a few donors. The data were produced by immunoSEQ multiplex PCR, yet TCRdb's version contains in-frame clones alone and is incomplete. Here the sample spans 85,000 to 100,000 clones, approximately 95% being singletons. Sequencing input: T cells isolated from PBMCs. The receptors shown here come from a human donor in good health.

The chain is built from TRBV7-9 and TRBJ2-3; 7 nucleotides match TRBD2. Germline lookup yields CDR1 SEHNR and CDR2 FQNEAQ (reference sequence). V gave up 2 bases and J gave up 13 bases; unmatched junction bases: 3. The CDR3 runs 11 residues. Here the CDR3 DNA reads TGTGCCAGCAGCTTAATCGGGAGGAAGTATTTT. Its translation is CASSLIGRKYF. Drawing the rest from reference TRBV7-9 and TRBJ2-3, the complete variable domain is DTGVSQNPRHKITKRGQNVTFRCDPISEHNRLYWYRQTLGQGPEFLTYFQNEAQLEKSRLLSDRFSAERPKGSFSTLEIQRTEQGDSAMYLCASSLIGRKYFGPGTRLTVL.

The chain combines TRBV7-9 with TRBJ1-1; tentative D call: TRBD1 (6 bases). From germline, CDR1 is SEHNR and CDR2 FQNEAQ (reference sequence). The length of the CDR3 is 15 residues. V lost 2 bases, J lost 5 bases, and 15 bases lay in between. The DNA for the CDR3 is TGTGCCAGCAGCTTATATGGGGGCATGAGGACTGAAGCTTTCTTT. Its translation: CASSLYGGMRTEAFF.

V is TRBV5-6 and J is TRBJ1-2, with D maybe TRBD1 (5 bases). This CDR3 region has 13 residues. Germline lookup yields CDR1 SGHDT and CDR2 YYEEEE. V lost 2 bases and J lost 8, with 13 bases in between. This chain's CDR3 is CASSFPGEGGYTF. The CDR3 DNA reads TGTGCCAGCAGCTTTCCGGGGGAGGGCGGCTACACCTTC. Full variable domain (outside the CDR3, taken from reference TRBV5-6 and TRBJ1-2): DAGVTQSPTHLIKTRGQQVTLRCSPKSGHDTVSWYQQALGQGPQFIFQYYEEEERQRGNFPDRFSGHQFPNYSSELNVNALLLGDSALYLCASSFPGEGGYTFGSGTRLTVV.

This chain joins TRBV27 and TRBJ2-5; TRBD2 matches 9 bases. Germline V gene data show CDR1 as MNHEY and CDR2 as SMNVEV (reference sequence). The CDR3 runs 14 residues. J gave up 4 bases and V 7 bases, and 7 bases lay outside the gene matches. CDR3 region: CASKRWRGGETQYF. The DNA of the CDR3 is TGTGCCAGCAAGAGGTGGCGGGGGGGAGAGACCCAGTACTTC.

The chain links TRBV18 to TRBJ2-3; maybe TRBD1 (5 bases). Germline V gene lookup returns CDR1 KGHSH and CDR2 LQKENI. CDR3 length: 16 residues. V lost 0 bases, J lost 5 bases, and 15 bases lay in between. The CDR3 here is CASSPPSIQVGDTQYF. The CDR3 bases are TGTGCCAGCTCACCACCTTCCATACAGGTTGGAGATACGCAGTATTTT.

This chain connects TRBV27 to TRBJ2-1; 12 nucleotides align to TRBD2. Germline CDR1 is MNHEY and CDR2 is SMNVEV (reference sequence). The J segment lost 4 bases and the V segment lost 2 bases, leaving 6 bases of the junction unmatched. The CDR3 has 17 residues. The CDR3 DNA reads as TGTGCCAGCAGTTTAGAACTAGGACTAGCGGGGTACAATGAGCAGTTCTTC. As protein: CASSLELGLAGYNEQFF.

The rearrangement joins TRBV30 to TRBJ2-7, with 10 bases fitting TRBD2. V was clipped by 3 bases and J by 3 bases; unmatched bases: 5. Germline CDR1 and CDR2: GTSNPN and SVGIG (reference sequence). The CDR3 is made up of 14 amino acids. The CDR3 reads CAWRPGTSDYEQYF. The CDR3 nucleotides read TGTGCCTGGAGACCCGGGACTAGCGACTACGAGCAGTACTTC.

In this sample, this clone is medium-sized. The CDR3 is CAWRDRGRGNTEAFF. The CDR3 nucleotides read TGTGCCTGGAGGGACAGGGGTAGGGGGAACACTGAAGCTTTCTTT. The V and J genes are TRBV30 and TRBJ1-1, with 9 bases that match TRBD1. CDR1 and CDR2 from the germline V gene are GTSNPN and SVGIG (reference sequence). V trimming: 3 bases; J trimming: 1 base; junction bases outside the gene matches: 6. This CDR3 has 15 amino acids.